This TCR beta chain was captured by sequencing in a study of CXCR3-negative and CXCR3-positive naive CD8 T cells. In the study overall: Per-library TRB read counts averaged about 1.5 +/- 0.3 million, adding up to some 130 million in total. Study findings and constraints: For CXCR3-positive naive cells, TRB CDR3s were more hydrophobic than those of CXCR3-negative naive cells. Comparably high diversity was seen in both naive subsets, and much lower diversity in memory CD8+ cells.

The CDR3 contains 19 residues. CDR1 is MGHRA and CDR2 is YSYEKL in the germline V gene. The authors made the TRB cDNA libraries by 5' RACE using UMI labels. Reprocessing the 5' RACE reads, TCRdb reports a single entry for every CDR3 protein and omits DNA. The data include 90,000 to 100,000 distinct CDR3 sequences; the top ten clones carry around 1.7%. In the case of this clonotype: The antigen remains unidentified.

J is TRBJ2-7 and V is TRBV4-1; the TRBD1 assignment by TCRdb is unverifiable without DNA. The TCR originated in a human donor in good health. Some clones in this sample may be carry-over from other donors' samples. The sequencing input was naive CXCR3- CD8+ T cells from blood. Sample subset: CD45RO-CCR7+CD27+CD95- naive CD8+ T cells lacking CXCR3 (TNR3-). The CDR3 spells CASSQDSPRTGASTYEQYF.